Reported below is one T cell receptor (beta chain). Its cognate antigen has yet to be identified. This sample stems from a study of monozygotic twins with inflammatory bowel disease (dated by TCRdb to between 2018 and 2020). Some background on the complete study: A total of around 30 monozygotic twin pairs were included in the full study, comprising nine German pairs (four IBD-concordant, five IBD-discordant) and 19 IBD-discordant Danish pairs. Each individual had, on average, about 151 000 unique TCRalpha sequences and 181 000 unique TCRbeta sequences available for analysis. Within discordant pairs, disease-associated traits were sought mainly by comparing IBD patients with their genetically identical healthy co-twins.

Library preparation was by 5' RACE. For each TCR library, approximately 3,700 ng of total RNA was used. cDNA was synthesized with SMARTScribe reverse transcriptase in eight separate reactions per sample. During cDNA synthesis, template switching was used to introduce unique molecular identifiers that contained a 6-nucleotide sample barcode. Two nested PCRs of approximately 16 and 10 cycles amplified the TCRalpha and TCRbeta cDNA, and bead purification followed each PCR. Before amplification, cDNA was treated with uracil DNA-glycosylase and purified using the QIAquick PCR purification kit. The second PCR added Illumina TruSeq-compatible adapters along with sample-specific barcodes. TapeStation and Qubit were used to check library quality and concentration, and 4.5 to 6.5 ng of each library was pooled. Pooled libraries were sequenced on an Illumina HiSeq2500 single-index Rapid Run with 2 x 100 bp reads and custom sequencing primers. Turning to the authors' computational methods: PCR and sequencing errors were corrected by UMI-based consensus assembly using MiGEC version 1.2.6. MiXCR version 2.1.1 was used for V(D)J alignment, clonotype assembly and CDR3 extraction. To normalise gene usage, clonotype sharing and MAIT/NKT TCR abundance, the top 1000, 10 000 and 20 000 clonotypes in each sample were analysed. After downsampling to 27 000 UMIs, diversity was calculated as the inverse Simpson index using the vegan R package. Paired Mann-Whitney U tests were applied to discordant twin pairs, with Benjamini-Hochberg correction for multiple testing. Following reprocessing of the reads by TCRdb, the data hold one row per CDR3 protein sequence and no DNA is available. TCRdb, rather than the study authors, made the V and J calls. The table for this sample shows around 410,000 distinct CDR3 sequences. The top ten hold 2% to 3% of the sample.

Findings and caveats that apply to the study as a whole: Compared with healthy twins, IBD patients had fewer clonotypes in common with other individuals, a difference most pronounced in patients showing signs of disease activity. TCRbeta repertoire diversity, by inverse Simpson index, was decreased in IBD patients compared with their healthy co-twins. Repertoire similarity did not differ between concordant and discordant twins, possibly due to limited statistical power. The analysis was unable to tell apart different T cell subtypes. The results gave no support for a single strong signal or clonotype linked to IBD. Differing immunosuppressive treatments among patients may have added background noise and inter-individual variability to the repertoires.

The CDR3 has 14 amino acids, counting the end cysteine and phenylalanine. DNA for this receptor is not on file. In the germline V gene, CDR1 corresponds to SGHTA and CDR2 to FQGNSA. From each donor, a 2.5 ml peripheral blood sample was drawn into PAXgene tubes and stored at -80 degrees C. Without any T cell sorting, total RNA was extracted from whole blood using the PAXgene blood miRNA kit on an automated QIAcube. Peripheral blood from monozygotic twin pairs concordant or discordant for inflammatory bowel disease was subjected to deep TCRalpha and TCRbeta repertoire profiling with unique molecular barcoding. Smoking habits were recorded for all twin pairs, with individuals classified as current, former or never smokers.

Specimen: blood. The sequence is built from TRBV7-2 and TRBJ2-5; TCRdb's assignment of TRBD1 cannot be checked, as there is no DNA. The source of this sequence is a human donor with ulcerative colitis or Crohn's disease, or a healthy co-twin of an affected twin (not recorded which). The CDR3 protein: CASSYTPAGETQYF.